The rows below give T cell receptor beta chains drawn from one sample of a study of shared clonotypes between healthy human individuals. Sequenced by immunoSEQ multiplex PCR; TCRdb stores in-frame clones only, minus some. Among over a million clones listed, around 78% were seen once. Material: memory CD4+ T cells from PBMCs. The receptors originated from a man aged 18 to 29 in good health. Some clones in this sample may be carry-over from other donors' samples. The CDR3 runs from the conserved cysteine through the conserved F or W. The D gene is left open where the match is weak.

cdr3_aa d_call j_call v_call
CASDTSSPYEQYF NA TRBJ2-7 TRBV23-1
CASSEQTGVTEAFF TRBD1 TRBJ1-1 TRBV28
CASSAMDRGLVNEQFF TRBD1 TRBJ2-1 TRBV9
CALIKDTQYF NA TRBJ2-3 TRBV5-1
CASSLPRDFNYEQYF NA TRBJ2-7 TRBV28
CASSGTGTGPYGYTF TRBD1 TRBJ1-2 TRBV5-1
CASSGSSYEQYF NA TRBJ2-7 TRBV9
CASSLGWGLAAGNEQFF TRBD2 TRBJ2-1 TRBV5-1
CASSEAVGGSETQYF TRBD2 TRBJ2-5 TRBV2
CASSRRGAGQETQYF NA TRBJ2-5 TRBV2
CASSYFGGQGYEQYF TRBD1 TRBJ2-7 TRBV6-5
CATSGQGGTEAFF TRBD1 TRBJ1-1 TRBV15
CASSPRAGRGEQYF NA TRBJ2-7 TRBV2
CASSVTSGRGVEQYF TRBD2 TRBJ2-7 TRBV13
CASSPLPWDAFF NA TRBJ1-1 TRBV18
CASSNGQYF NA TRBJ2-7 TRBV21-1
CASSLGLGETQYF NA TRBJ2-5 TRBV5-1
CASSLAGTGTGNTIYF TRBD1 TRBJ1-3 TRBV5-1
CSVDRADAGYTF NA TRBJ1-2 TRBV29-1
CASSLTTLTQGGNEQFF NA TRBJ2-1 TRBV27
CASSLSGGRAGETQYF NA TRBJ2-5 TRBV7-3
CASSYRRQGGLFF TRBD1 TRBJ1-4 TRBV7-2
CASRPNSILDGYTF NA TRBJ1-2 TRBV6-6
CASSPRLFNTGELFF NA TRBJ2-2 TRBV7-7
CAWSDGWGYNEQFF NA TRBJ2-1 TRBV30
CASSKGTTGELFF NA TRBJ2-2 TRBV19
CASSLMLTGGTDTQYF NA TRBJ2-3 TRBV7-3
CASGVEYNEQFF NA TRBJ2-1 TRBV12-5
CASSLGWTSYEQYF NA TRBJ2-7 TRBV5-1
CSIRDGRGSEQYF NA TRBJ2-7 TRBV29-1
CASSRTNTGELFF NA TRBJ2-2 TRBV7-3
CASSLGVEREQFF NA TRBJ2-1 TRBV7-2
CAWTRRTSGRAPTYEQYF TRBD2 NA TRBV30
CASSEATGANEKLFF TRBD1 TRBJ1-4 TRBV2